The present TCR beta chain was sequenced within a study of human T cells and chemical hapten exposure. To note about this clonotype: Its antigen is not known.

Study results and limitations: In comparison with controls, expanded TCRs gave rise to a significantly larger number of large CDR3 similarity clusters.

As for time point: patch test 1, 2 weeks after DPC sensitization. Treatment in this sample: therapeutic diphenylcyclopropenone sensitization with weekly scalp DPC. Individual cDNA molecules (in the library) carried attached unique molecular identifiers. MiXCR, run by TCRdb on the RACE reads, gives a single entry per CDR3 protein. The sample includes some 400,000 distinct CDR3 sequences, more than 4.5% of them seen just once. The TCR was taken from a woman between 50 and 59 years old with alopecia areata. Some clones in this sample may be carry-over from other donors' samples. Material: whole blood, obtained in connection with sensitization to the hapten diphenylcyclopropenone (DPC).

The CDR3 DNA reads as TGTGCCGCGAAGGGCCCCTACAATGAGCAGTTCTTC. Amino acids: CAAKGPYNEQFF. The J gene is TRBJ2-1, the V gene TRBV28; D is undetermined. Germline lookup yields CDR1 MDHEN and CDR2 SYDVKM. CDR3 length: 12 amino acids. Deletions cut 11 bases from V and 2 bases from J, with 10 bases between. The entire variable domain, with the rest obtained from reference TRBV28 and TRBJ2-1, is as follows: DVKVTQSSRYLVKRTGEKVFLECVQDMDHENMFWYRQDPGLGLRLIYFSYDVKMKEKGDIPEGYSVSREKKERFSLILESASTNQTSMYLCAAKGPYNEQFFGPGTRLTVL.